The clone carrying this T cell receptor (beta chain) occurred a few times. Its antigen is still unknown. These data come from a study of beta chain features in type 1 diabetes. V was clipped by 5 bases and J by 4 bases; unmatched bases: 5. Germline-derived CDR1 and CDR2 are PRHDT and FYEKMQ (reference sequence). The CDR3 consists of 16 residues. General study findings and limits: Within each of all four CD4+ subsets, Type 1 diabetes patients had TCRB CDR3s that were moderately but significantly shorter. The study found fewer insertions and more deletions at VDJ junctions in type 1 diabetes patients.

Sorting that relied on CD45RO/CCR7/CD25/CD127/CD95/CD27 yielded CD4+ naive, central memory, regulatory and stem cell-like memory cells. The isolated RNA, all of it, was reverse transcribed, so expressed TCRB transcripts were what got sequenced. TCRdb's copy holds only in-frame clones and misses some; the assay was immunoSEQ multiplex PCR. The sample consists of around 190,000 clones, around an eighth of them appearing once. The genes are TRBV13 and TRBJ2-2; TRBD1 agrees at 12 bases. This TCR came from a woman aged 18-29 years in good health. Material: central memory CD4+ T cells from blood. CDR3 DNA: TGTGCCAGCAGCCGCCGGGACAGGGGGCTCACCGGGGAGCTGTTTTTT. This gives the protein CASSRRDRGLTGELFF.